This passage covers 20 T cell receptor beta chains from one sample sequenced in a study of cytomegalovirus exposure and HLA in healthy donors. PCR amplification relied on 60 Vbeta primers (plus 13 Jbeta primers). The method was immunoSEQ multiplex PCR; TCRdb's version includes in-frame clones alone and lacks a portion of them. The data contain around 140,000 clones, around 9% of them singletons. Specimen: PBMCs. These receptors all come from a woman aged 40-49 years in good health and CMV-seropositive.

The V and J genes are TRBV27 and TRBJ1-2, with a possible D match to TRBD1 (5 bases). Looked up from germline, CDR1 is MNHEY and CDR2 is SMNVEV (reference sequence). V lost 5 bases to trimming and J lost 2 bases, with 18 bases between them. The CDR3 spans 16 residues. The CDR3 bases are TGTGCCAGCAGTCCGTCTGGAGGGGTTCTAAACTATGGCTACACCTTC. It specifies CASSPSGGVLNYGYTF.

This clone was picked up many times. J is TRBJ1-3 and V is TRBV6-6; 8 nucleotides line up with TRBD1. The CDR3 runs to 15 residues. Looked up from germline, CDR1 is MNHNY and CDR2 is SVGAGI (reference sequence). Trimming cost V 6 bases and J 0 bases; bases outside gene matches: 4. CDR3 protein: CASSRQGLSGNTIYF. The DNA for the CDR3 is TGTGCCAGCAGCCGACAGGGGCTCTCTGGAAACACCATATATTTT.

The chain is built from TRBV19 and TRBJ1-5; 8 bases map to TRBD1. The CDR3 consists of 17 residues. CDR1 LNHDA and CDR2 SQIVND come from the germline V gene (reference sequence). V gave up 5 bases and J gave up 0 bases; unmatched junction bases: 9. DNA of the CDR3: TGTGCCAGTAGTCTCCGGACAGGGTGGGATAGCAATCAGCCCCAGCATTTT. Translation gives CASSLRTGWDSNQPQHF.

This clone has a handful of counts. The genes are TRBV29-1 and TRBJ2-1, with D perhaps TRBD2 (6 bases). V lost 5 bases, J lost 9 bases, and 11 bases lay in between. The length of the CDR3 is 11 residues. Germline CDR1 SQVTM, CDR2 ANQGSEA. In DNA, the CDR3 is TGCAGCGTTACGGGGGACGGTGAGCAGTTCTTC. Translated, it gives CSVTGDGEQFF.

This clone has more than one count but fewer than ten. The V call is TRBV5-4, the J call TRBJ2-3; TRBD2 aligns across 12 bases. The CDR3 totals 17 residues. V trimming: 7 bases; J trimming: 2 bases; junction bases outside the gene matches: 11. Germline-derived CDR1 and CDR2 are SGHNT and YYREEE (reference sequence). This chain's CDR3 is CASQTSGGPRITDTQYF. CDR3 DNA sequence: TGTGCCAGCCAAACTAGCGGGGGGCCCCGGATCACAGATACGCAGTATTTT.

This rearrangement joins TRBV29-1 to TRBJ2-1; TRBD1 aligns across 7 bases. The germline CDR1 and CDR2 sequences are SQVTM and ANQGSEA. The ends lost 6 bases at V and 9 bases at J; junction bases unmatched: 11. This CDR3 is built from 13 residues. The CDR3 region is CSVGTAEGSEQFF. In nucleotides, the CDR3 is TGCAGCGTAGGGACAGCTGAGGGTAGTGAGCAGTTCTTC.

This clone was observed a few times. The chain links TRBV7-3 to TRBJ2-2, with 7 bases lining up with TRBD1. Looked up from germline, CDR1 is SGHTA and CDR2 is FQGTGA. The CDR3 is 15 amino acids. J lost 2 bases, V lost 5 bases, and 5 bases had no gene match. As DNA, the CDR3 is TGTGCCAGCAGCCGAGACAGGGTTAACACCGGGGAGCTGTTTTTT. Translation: CASSRDRVNTGELFF.

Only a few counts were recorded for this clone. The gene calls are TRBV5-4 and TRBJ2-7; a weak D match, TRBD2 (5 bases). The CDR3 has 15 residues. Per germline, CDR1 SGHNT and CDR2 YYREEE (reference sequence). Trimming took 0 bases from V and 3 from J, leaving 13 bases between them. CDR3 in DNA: TGTGCCAGCAGCTTGGCCGGAGGATCTAACTACGAGCAGTACTTC. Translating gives CASSLAGGSNYEQYF.

The CDR3 nucleotides are TGTGCCAGTAGTATAGGGCAGGGCTGGAACACTGAAGCTTTCTTT. Translated, it gives CASSIGQGWNTEAFF. The rearrangement links TRBV19 to TRBJ1-1, with D perhaps matching TRBD1 (5 bases). V was clipped by 1 base and J by 1 base, with 10 bases between them. The CDR3 is 15 amino acids. From germline, CDR1 is LNHDA and CDR2 SQIVND (reference sequence).

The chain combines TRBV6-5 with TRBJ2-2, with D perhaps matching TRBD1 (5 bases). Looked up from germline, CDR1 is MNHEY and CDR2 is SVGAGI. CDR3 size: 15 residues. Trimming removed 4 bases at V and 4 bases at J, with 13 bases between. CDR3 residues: CASSFTDRPTGELFF. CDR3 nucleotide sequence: TGTGCCAGCAGTTTCACCGACAGACCCACCGGGGAGCTGTTTTTT.

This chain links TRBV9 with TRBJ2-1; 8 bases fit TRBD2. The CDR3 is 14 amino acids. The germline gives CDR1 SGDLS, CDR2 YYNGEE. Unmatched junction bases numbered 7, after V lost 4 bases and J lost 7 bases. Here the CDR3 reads CASSPPGGGNEQFF. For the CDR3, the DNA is TGTGCCAGCAGCCCCCCCGGGGGGGGGAATGAGCAGTTCTTC.

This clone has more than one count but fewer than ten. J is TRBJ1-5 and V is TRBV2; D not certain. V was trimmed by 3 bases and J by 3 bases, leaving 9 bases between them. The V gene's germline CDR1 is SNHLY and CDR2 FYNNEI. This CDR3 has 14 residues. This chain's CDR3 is CASSDSNNNQPQHF. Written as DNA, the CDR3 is TGTGCCAGCAGTGACTCAAACAACAATCAGCCCCAGCATTTT.

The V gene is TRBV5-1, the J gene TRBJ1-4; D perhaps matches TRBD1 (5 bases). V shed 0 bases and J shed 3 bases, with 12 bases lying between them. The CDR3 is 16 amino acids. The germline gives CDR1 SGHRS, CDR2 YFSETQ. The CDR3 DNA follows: TGCGCCAGCAGCTTGGGCCTGGGGCAGGCTAATGAAAAACTGTTTTTT. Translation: CASSLGLGQANEKLFF.

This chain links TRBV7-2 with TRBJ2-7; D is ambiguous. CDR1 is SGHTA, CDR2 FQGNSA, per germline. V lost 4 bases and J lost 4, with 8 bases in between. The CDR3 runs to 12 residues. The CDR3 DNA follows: TGTGCCAGCAGCTATAACAGATACGAGCAGTACTTC. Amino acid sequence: CASSYNRYEQYF.

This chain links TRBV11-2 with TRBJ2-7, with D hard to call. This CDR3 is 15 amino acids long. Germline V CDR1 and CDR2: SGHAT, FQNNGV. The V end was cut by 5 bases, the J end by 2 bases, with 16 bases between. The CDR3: CASSTRPGSTYEQYF. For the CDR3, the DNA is TGTGCCAGCAGCACCCGTCCGGGTTCTACCTACGAGCAGTACTTC.

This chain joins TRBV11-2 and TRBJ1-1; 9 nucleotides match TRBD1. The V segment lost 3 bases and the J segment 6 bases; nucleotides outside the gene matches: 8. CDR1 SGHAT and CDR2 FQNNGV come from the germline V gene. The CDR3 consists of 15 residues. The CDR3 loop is CASSLTGGSVAEAFF. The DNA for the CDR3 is TGTGCCAGCAGCTTGACAGGGGGTTCGGTCGCTGAAGCTTTCTTT.

This CDR3 reads CAWSVGRGNQPQHF. The CDR3 nucleotides are TGTGCCTGGAGTGTAGGGCGAGGGAATCAGCCCCAGCATTTT. This chain connects TRBV30 to TRBJ1-5; D gene ambiguous. Germline CDR1 is GTSNPN and CDR2 is SVGIG (reference sequence). CDR3 length: 14 residues. V lost 0 bases and J 4 bases, leaving 10 bases between the germline ends.

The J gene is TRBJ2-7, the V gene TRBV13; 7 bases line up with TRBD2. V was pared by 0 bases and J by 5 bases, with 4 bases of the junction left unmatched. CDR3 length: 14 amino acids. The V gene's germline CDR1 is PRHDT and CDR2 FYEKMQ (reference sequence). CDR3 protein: CASSLGAGTNEQYF. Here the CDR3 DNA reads TGTGCCAGCAGCTTAGGGGCCGGGACTAACGAGCAGTACTTC.

The CDR3 nucleotides are TGTGCCAGCAGCCTGGGACAGGGGTATTTCAATGAGCAGTTCTTC. It specifies CASSLGQGYFNEQFF. The chain has TRBV5-8 and TRBJ2-1; 10 bases map to TRBD1. Per germline, CDR1 SGHTS and CDR2 YDEGEE. The CDR3 loop spans 15 amino acids. V lost 4 bases and J lost 6; bases outside the gene matches: 7.

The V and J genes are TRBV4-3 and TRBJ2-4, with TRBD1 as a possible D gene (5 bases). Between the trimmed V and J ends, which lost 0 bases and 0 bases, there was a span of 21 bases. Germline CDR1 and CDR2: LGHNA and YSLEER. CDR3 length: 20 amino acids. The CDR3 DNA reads TGCGCCAGCAGCCAAGAGGTCCAGCAGGGCACTATCTTAGCCAAAAACATTCAGTACTTC. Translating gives CASSQEVQQGTILAKNIQYF.